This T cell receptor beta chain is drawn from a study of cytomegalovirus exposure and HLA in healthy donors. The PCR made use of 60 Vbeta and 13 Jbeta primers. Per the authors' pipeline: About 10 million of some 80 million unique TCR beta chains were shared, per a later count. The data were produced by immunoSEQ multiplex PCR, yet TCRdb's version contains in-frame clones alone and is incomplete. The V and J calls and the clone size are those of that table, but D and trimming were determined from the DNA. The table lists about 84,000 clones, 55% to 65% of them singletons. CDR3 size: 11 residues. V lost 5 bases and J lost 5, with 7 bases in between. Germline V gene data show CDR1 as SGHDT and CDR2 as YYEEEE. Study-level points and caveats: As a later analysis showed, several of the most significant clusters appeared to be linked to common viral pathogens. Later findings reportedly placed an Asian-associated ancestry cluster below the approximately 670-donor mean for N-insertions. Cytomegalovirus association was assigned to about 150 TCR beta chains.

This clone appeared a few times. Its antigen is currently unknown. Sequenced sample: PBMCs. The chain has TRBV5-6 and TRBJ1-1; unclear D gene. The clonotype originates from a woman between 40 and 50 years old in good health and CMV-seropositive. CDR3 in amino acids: CASRLRTEAFF. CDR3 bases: TGTGCCAGCAGACTGAGGACTGAAGCTTTCTTT.